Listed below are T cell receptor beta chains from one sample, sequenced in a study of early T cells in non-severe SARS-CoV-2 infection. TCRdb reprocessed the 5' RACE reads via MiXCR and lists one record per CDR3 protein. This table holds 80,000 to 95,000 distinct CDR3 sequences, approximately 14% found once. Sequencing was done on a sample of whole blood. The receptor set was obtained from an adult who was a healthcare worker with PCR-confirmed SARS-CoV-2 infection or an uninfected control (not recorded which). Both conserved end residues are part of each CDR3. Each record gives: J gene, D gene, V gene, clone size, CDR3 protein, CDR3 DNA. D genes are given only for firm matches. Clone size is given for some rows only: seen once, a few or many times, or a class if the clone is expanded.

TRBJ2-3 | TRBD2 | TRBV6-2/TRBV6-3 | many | CASSYQRLADTQYF | TGTGCCAGCAGTTACCAAAGACTAGCGGATACGCAGTATTTT
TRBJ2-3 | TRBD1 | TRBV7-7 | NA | CASSSGTGGRGTDTQYF | TGTGCTAGCAGCTCCGGGACAGGGGGCCGAGGCACAGATACGCAGTATTTT
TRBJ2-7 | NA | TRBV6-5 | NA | CASSYRQTSEQYF | TGTGCCAGCAGTTACCGCCAGACCTCGGAGCAGTACTTC
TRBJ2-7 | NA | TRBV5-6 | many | CASSLYLTGPYYEQYF | TGTGCCAGCAGCTTGTACTTAACAGGGCCCTACTACGAGCAGTACTTC
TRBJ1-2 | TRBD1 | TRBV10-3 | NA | CAIRPGQGTAEPGYTF | TGTGCCATCAGGCCGGGACAGGGGACAGCCGAACCGGGCTACACCTTC
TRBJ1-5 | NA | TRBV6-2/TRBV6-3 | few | CASSYSQTPVGRRYSNQPQHF | TGTGCCAGCAGTTACTCCCAAACTCCCGTGGGGCGAAGGTATAGCAATCAGCCCCAGCATTTT
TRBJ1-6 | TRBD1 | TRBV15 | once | CATSRDLARGLSSLHF | TGTGCCACCAGCAGAGATTTGGCCAGGGGGCTTTCATCCCTCCACTTT
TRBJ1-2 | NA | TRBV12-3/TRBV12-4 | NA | CASSSPGTNYGYTF | TGTGCCAGCAGTTCACCCGGGACAAACTATGGCTACACCTTC
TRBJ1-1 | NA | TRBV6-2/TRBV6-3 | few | CASSWDGDTEAFF | TGTGCCAGCAGTTGGGATGGAGACACTGAAGCTTTCTTT
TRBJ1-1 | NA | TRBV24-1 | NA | CATKEGGGAEAFF | TGTGCCACCAAGGAAGGAGGAGGCGCTGAAGCTTTCTTT
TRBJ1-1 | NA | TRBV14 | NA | CASTQGPEAFF | TGTGCCAGCACCCAGGGACCTGAAGCTTTCTTT
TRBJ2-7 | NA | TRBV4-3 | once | CASSRGPRSSYEQYF | TGCGCCAGCAGCCGAGGCCCACGTAGCTCCTACGAGCAGTACTTC
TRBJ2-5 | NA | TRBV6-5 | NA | CASSSYSAAQYF | TGTGCCAGCAGTTCGTATTCGGCGGCCCAGTACTTC
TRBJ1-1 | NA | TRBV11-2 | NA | CASTPKHLYSNTEAFF | TGTGCCAGCACCCCCAAACATCTGTATTCGAACACTGAAGCTTTCTTT
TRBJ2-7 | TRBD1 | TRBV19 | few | CASSDRGSDEQYF | TGTGCCAGTTCGGACAGGGGTTCAGATGAGCAGTACTTC
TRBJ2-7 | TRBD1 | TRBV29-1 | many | CSVEYPDRGQYEQYF | TGCAGCGTTGAATACCCGGACAGGGGGCAGTACGAGCAGTACTTC
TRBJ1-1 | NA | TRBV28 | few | CASRSQGGDTEAFF | TGTGCCAGCCGGTCGCAAGGGGGGGACACTGAAGCTTTCTTT
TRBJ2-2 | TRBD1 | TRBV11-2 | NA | CASSNTGTANTGELFF | TGTGCCAGCAGCAATACAGGGACAGCGAACACCGGGGAGCTGTTTTTT
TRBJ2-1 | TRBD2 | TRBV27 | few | CASSLRRGGHPHNEQFF | TGTGCCAGCAGTTTAAGGCGGGGGGGCCACCCTCACAATGAGCAGTTCTTC
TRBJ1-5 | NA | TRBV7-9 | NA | CASSLVNSNQPQHF | TGTGCCAGCAGCTTAGTCAATAGCAATCAGCCCCAGCATTTT
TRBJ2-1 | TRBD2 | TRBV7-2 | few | CASSTPERGSSYNEQFF | TGTGCCAGCAGCACCCCCGAGCGGGGATCCTCCTACAATGAGCAGTTCTTC
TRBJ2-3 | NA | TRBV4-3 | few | CASSQDRGASISDTQYF | TGCGCCAGCAGCCAGGATCGGGGGGCTAGCATCTCGGATACGCAGTATTTT
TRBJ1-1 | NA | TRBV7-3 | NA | CASSLTPTGSLNTEAFF | TGTGCCAGCAGCTTAACCCCGACCGGGAGCCTGAACACTGAAGCTTTCTTT
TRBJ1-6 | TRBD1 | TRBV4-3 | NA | CASSQDRQGRSPLHF | TGCGCCAGCAGCCAAGATAGACAGGGTCGGTCACCCCTCCACTTT
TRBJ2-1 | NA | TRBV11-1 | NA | CASSPTGVKQFF | TGTGCCAGCAGCCCGACGGGCGTCAAGCAGTTCTTC
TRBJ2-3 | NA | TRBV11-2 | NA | CASSPQGGASTDTQYF | TGTGCCAGCAGCCCCCAGGGCGGGGCAAGCACAGATACGCAGTATTTT
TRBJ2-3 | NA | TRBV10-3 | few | CAITPVGGNTDTQYF | TGTGCCATTACCCCGGTGGGCGGCAACACAGATACGCAGTATTTT
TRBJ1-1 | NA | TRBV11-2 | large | CASSLDPSEAFF | TGTGCCAGCAGCTTAGATCCGAGTGAAGCTTTCTTT